This T cell receptor (beta chain) was documented in a study of T-cell reconstitution after alpha-beta-depleted transplantation in children. CDR3 length: 15 amino acids. CDR1 is SGHRS and CDR2 is YFSETQ in the germline V gene. V dropped 1 base and J dropped 3 bases, with 14 bases sitting between them. This clonotype was seen a handful of times. The antigen is unknown. TCRbeta library construction was performed incorporating unique molecular identifiers. MiXCR, run by TCRdb on the PCR reads, gives a single entry per CDR3 protein. This sample has about 200,000 distinct CDR3 sequences, with around 9.2% found just once. Overall study results and limits: Expanded clones from the graft, numbering several hundred, reportedly supplied alpha-beta T cells about two months after transplant. Surviving recipient T cells and thymic progenitors accounted for the high day-60 TCRbeta diversity observed in some patients. T-cell numbers and diversity one year post-transplant derived largely from freshly generated T cells.

The sequencing here drew on PBMCs, mostly from graft donor cells, taken 360 days after TCRalphabeta/CD19-depleted stem cell transplant. The chain links TRBV5-1 to TRBJ2-7; D gene uncertain. This TCR came from a male patient aged 2 to 10 who had a stem cell transplant for acute myeloid leukemia, so the T cells may come from the graft donor. The CDR3 spells CASSLSAEKIYEQYF. The CDR3 DNA reads as TGCGCCAGCAGCTTGTCGGCAGAGAAAATCTACGAGCAGTACTTC.